The 29 T cell receptor beta chains below come from one sample, sequenced in a study of T cell repertoires in cytomegalovirus infection. MiXCR was run by TCRdb on the reads, yielding one entry per CDR3 protein. The data contain roughly 500,000 distinct CDR3 sequences, approximately 17% of them seen just once; the ten biggest clones take up 20% to 30%. Sequencing was done on a sample of CD8+ T cells from PBMCs. These receptors all come from a human donor in good health (CMV status not recorded). Some clones in this sample may be carry-over from other donors' samples.

This clonotype was observed once. The rearrangement links TRBV5-1 to TRBJ1-2; 7 bases are a match to TRBD1. The V gene end was trimmed by 4 bases and the J gene end by 7 bases; junction bases not matched to a gene: 4. The germline gives CDR1 SGHRS, CDR2 YFSETQ. The CDR3 loop spans 12 amino acids. The CDR3: CASSGGQSGYTF. The DNA for the CDR3 is TGCGCCAGCAGCGGGGGACAGTCTGGCTACACCTTC. Supplemented by reference TRBV5-1 and TRBJ1-2, the full variable domain reads KAGVTQTPRYLIKTRGQQVTLSCSPISGHRSVSWYQQTPGQGLQFLFEYFSETQRNKGNFPGRFSGRQFSNSRSEMNVSTLELGDSALYLCASSGGQSGYTFGSGTRLTVV.

This clonotype was seen more than once but under ten times. This rearrangement joins TRBV7-6 to TRBJ1-1, with D perhaps matching TRBD1 (5 bases). The ends were cut back, 4 bases at V and 7 bases at J, with 13 bases in the middle. This CDR3 region has 13 residues. Per germline, CDR1 SGHVS and CDR2 FNYEAQ. The CDR3 DNA reads as TGTGCCAGCAGCTCGGACCCGGGGGGTGAAGCTTTCTTT. Residues: CASSSDPGGEAFF. Based on the CDR3 plus reference TRBV7-6 and TRBJ1-1, the full variable domain is GAGVSQSPRYKVTKRGQDVALRCDPISGHVSLYWYRQALGQGPEFLTYFNYEAQQDKSGLPNDRFSAERPEGSISTLTIQRTEQRDSAMYRCASSSDPGGEAFFGQGTRLTVV.

Many counts were recorded for this clonotype. Here the CDR3 reads CASSPYPTGEQYF. DNA for the CDR3: TGTGCCAGCAGCCCCTACCCCACTGGAGAGCAGTACTTC. V usage is TRBV7-3 and J usage is TRBJ2-7; D is undetermined. The V end was cut by 5 bases, the J end by 7 bases, with 15 bases between. Germline CDR1 and CDR2: SGHTA and FQGTGA. The CDR3 spans 13 residues.

This chain links TRBV14 with TRBJ1-3, with 9 nucleotides matching TRBD1. V lost 1 base, J lost 11 bases, and 12 bases stayed unmatched. This CDR3 spans 16 amino acids. Germline CDR1 is SGHDN and CDR2 is FVKESK. The CDR3 region is CASSQGPGQGIFAIYF. The CDR3 DNA is TGTGCCAGCAGCCAAGGACCGGGACAGGGTATCTTCGCCATATATTTT.

This clonotype was picked up a small number of times. CDR3: CASSPRTGGRAETQYF. The CDR3 DNA reads as TGTGCCAGCAGTCCCCGAACAGGGGGCAGGGCGGAGACCCAGTACTTC. The V call is TRBV28, the J call TRBJ2-5, with TRBD1 matching 9 bases. CDR3 size: 16 residues. CDR1 is MDHEN, CDR2 SYDVKM, per germline. The trim removed 5 bases at V and 5 bases at J, leaving 12 bases unmatched. The variable domain in full, with the rest retrieved from reference TRBV28 and TRBJ2-5, is DVKVTQSSRYLVKRTGEKVFLECVQDMDHENMFWYRQDPGLGLRLIYFSYDVKMKEKGDIPEGYSVSREKKERFSLILESASTNQTSMYLCASSPRTGGRAETQYFGPGTRLLVL.

This clonotype was detected a few times. This chain links TRBV28 with TRBJ2-1; D gene uncertain. Trimming cost V 5 bases and J 10 bases, with 18 bases left between them. Per the germline V gene, CDR1 is MDHEN and CDR2 is SYDVKM. CDR3 length equals 14 residues. DNA of the CDR3: TGTGCCAGCAGTCTCGCGTGGATGACGAAGGAGCAGTTCTTC. It translates to CASSLAWMTKEQFF.

At least ten counts were recorded for this clonotype. The CDR3, as DNA: TGTGCTAGTGGTTTGGCATCACAGGGGTACACCGGGGAGCTGTTTTTT. This translates into CASGLASQGYTGELFF. The chain uses TRBV12-5 and TRBJ2-2, with 7 bases aligning to TRBD1. With V trimmed by 1 base and J by 3 bases, 5 bases remained unmatched. CDR1 is LGHNT, CDR2 FRNRAP, per germline. There are 16 residues in the CDR3.

This clonotype was seen at least ten times. The rearrangement uses TRBV4-1 and TRBJ2-3; D call uncertain. The V gene's germline CDR1 is MGHRA and CDR2 YSYEKL. The CDR3 covers 12 residues. Trimming shortened V by 2 bases and J by 5 bases, and 5 bases separated the two germline ends. The CDR3 loop is CASSQSQDTQYF. The CDR3, as DNA: TGCGCCAGCAGCCAATCACAAGATACGCAGTATTTT.

This clonotype was seen at least ten times. This rearrangement joins TRBV7-9 to TRBJ1-4; maybe TRBD1 (6 bases). Per the germline V gene, CDR1 is SEHNR and CDR2 is FQNEAQ (reference sequence). V dropped 5 bases and J dropped 7 bases, with 11 bases sitting between them. The CDR3 runs 13 residues. The CDR3: CASSPGAGEKLFF. The CDR3 DNA is TGTGCCAGCAGCCCGGGGGCGGGTGAAAAACTGTTTTTT.

In its sample, this clonotype was seen a few times. A much larger clone is a single base away; this may be a read error. The chain employs TRBV27 and TRBJ2-7; D possibly corresponds to TRBD2 (6 bases). Trimming took 2 bases from V and 3 from J, leaving 11 bases between them. The CDR3 runs to 14 residues. CDR1 and CDR2 from the germline V gene are MNHEY and SMNVEV (reference sequence). The CDR3 loop reads CASSLGGAGYEQYF. The CDR3 nucleotides are TGTGCCAGCAGTTTAGGAGGGGCGGGCTACGAGCAGTACTTC.

This clonotype was counted ten times or more. The V and J genes are TRBV7-8 and TRBJ1-1; D is perhaps TRBD1 (5 bases). The length of the CDR3 is 15 residues. Germline-derived CDR1 and CDR2 are SGHVS and FQNEAQ. V lost 3 bases to trimming and J lost 0 bases, with 11 bases between them. For the CDR3, the DNA is TGTGCCAGCAGCTTGGGGGACTTCCTGAACACTGAAGCTTTCTTT. Its translation: CASSLGDFLNTEAFF. The entire variable domain, with the rest obtained from reference TRBV7-8 and TRBJ1-1, is as follows: GAGVSQSPRYKVAKRGQDVALRCDPISGHVSLFWYQQALGQGPEFLTYFQNEAQLDKSGLPSDRFFAERPEGSVSTLKIQRTQQEDSAVYLCASSLGDFLNTEAFFGQGTRLTVV.

Many counts were recorded for this clonotype. The V call is TRBV7-8, the J call TRBJ2-6; the D is unclear. In germline, CDR1 is SGHVS, CDR2 FQNEAQ. Trimming took 5 bases from V and 0 from J, leaving 8 bases between them. This CDR3 has 15 residues. The CDR3 bases are TGTGCCAGCAGCGCATACAACTCTGGGGCCAACGTCCTGACTTTC. Translating it yields CASSAYNSGANVLTF. Full variable domain (missing parts from reference TRBV7-8 and TRBJ2-6): GAGVSQSPRYKVAKRGQDVALRCDPISGHVSLFWYQQALGQGPEFLTYFQNEAQLDKSGLPSDRFFAERPEGSVSTLKIQRTQQEDSAVYLCASSAYNSGANVLTFGAGSRLTVL.

The chain uses TRBV28 and TRBJ1-4; no firm D call. V gave up 5 bases and J gave up 0 bases, with 13 bases separating them. Germline V gives CDR1 MDHEN, CDR2 SYDVKM. This CDR3 is 16 amino acids long. The CDR3: CASSPPEGSTNEKLFF. The CDR3 bases are TGTGCCAGCAGTCCCCCGGAGGGATCAACTAATGAAAAACTGTTTTTT.

This clonotype occurred many times. The CDR3 region is CASSFGDLNRNEQFF. In DNA form, the CDR3 reads TGTGCCAGCAGCTTCGGGGACCTCAACCGGAATGAGCAGTTCTTC. The V and J genes are TRBV7-9 and TRBJ2-1; D is perhaps TRBD1 or TRBD2 (5 bases each). Germline V gives CDR1 SEHNR, CDR2 FQNEAQ (reference sequence). The CDR3 has 15 amino acids. The ends were cut back, 3 bases at V and 7 bases at J, with 16 bases in the middle.

This chain links TRBV3-1 with TRBJ2-7, with TRBD2 as a possible D gene (5 bases). Trimming took off 0 bases at V and 4 bases at J, with 16 bases between the two ends. CDR1 LGHDT and CDR2 YNNKEL come from the germline V gene (reference sequence). The CDR3 runs to 16 residues. The CDR3 is CASSQEYREPLYEQYF. CDR3 bases: TGTGCCAGCAGCCAAGAATACCGGGAACCCCTTTACGAGCAGTACTTC.

This clonotype showed up many times. The chain combines TRBV5-5 with TRBJ2-1; weak D call: TRBD1 (7 bases). V was cut by 1 base and J by 2 bases, with 22 bases left in between. Per the germline V gene, CDR1 is SGHKS and CDR2 is YYEKEE (reference sequence). The CDR3 consists of 19 residues. The CDR3 spells CASSLRPGGLSGAYNEQFF. For the CDR3, the DNA is TGTGCCAGCAGCTTGCGTCCAGGGGGGCTCTCCGGGGCCTACAATGAGCAGTTCTTC.

CDR3 sequence: CATSRGRQGARYEQYF. In DNA, the CDR3 is TGTGCCACCAGCAGAGGTAGACAGGGGGCTAGGTACGAGCAGTACTTC. The rearrangement uses TRBV15 and TRBJ2-7; 10 bases are a match to TRBD1. V lost 1 base to trimming and J lost 4 bases; unmatched junction nucleotides: 7. The length of the CDR3 is 16 residues. Germline V gene data show CDR1 as LNHNV and CDR2 as YYDKDF (reference sequence).

The chain joins TRBV11-2 to TRBJ1-1; D unresolved. CDR3 length: 14 amino acids. CDR1 and CDR2 from the germline V gene are SGHAT and FQNNGV. With 5 bases removed from V and 1 base from J, the gap between germline ends came to 11 bases. CDR3 nucleotides: TGTGCCAGCAGCCCCGACCCCTGGAACACTGAAGCTTTCTTT. Amino acids: CASSPDPWNTEAFF.

V usage is TRBV5-4 and J usage is TRBJ1-2, with 8 bases identical to TRBD1. Germline CDR1 is SGHNT and CDR2 is YYREEE (reference sequence). CDR3 length: 13 amino acids. Losses at the gene ends were 9 bases for V and 1 base for J; bases not matched to a gene: 5. The CDR3 loop reads CAIRTGLNYGYTF. CDR3 coding DNA: TGTGCCATCCGGACAGGGCTTAACTATGGCTACACCTTC.

The sample holds a few counts of this clonotype. This chain connects TRBV29-1 to TRBJ2-3; unclear D gene. This CDR3 contains 15 residues. Between the trimmed V and J ends, which lost 6 bases and 0 bases, there was a span of 16 bases. The V gene's germline CDR1 is SQVTM and CDR2 ANQGSEA. The CDR3 DNA follows: TGCAGCGTCCACCCCCTAGGTCTTAGCACAGATACGCAGTATTTT. This gives the protein CSVHPLGLSTDTQYF.

Only a few counts were recorded for this clonotype. The chain links TRBV6-6 to TRBJ2-5, with 7 bases that match TRBD1. Germline V lookup: CDR1 MNHNY, CDR2 SVGAGI (reference sequence). The CDR3 loop spans 14 amino acids. The V gene end was trimmed by 2 bases and the J gene end by 3 bases; junction bases not matched to a gene: 3. CDR3 nucleotides: TGTGCCAGCAGTTACGCGACAGGGAAAGAGACCCAGTACTTC. As protein: CASSYATGKETQYF.

This clonotype has ten or more counts. This chain joins TRBV12-3 or TRBV12-4 and TRBJ1-1, with D tentatively TRBD1 (6 bases). This CDR3 is 14 amino acids long. V was clipped by 4 bases and J by 3 bases, with 12 bases between them. As DNA, the CDR3 is TGTGCCAGCAGTTCAAACAGGGTCTACACTGAAGCTTTCTTT. Its protein is CASSSNRVYTEAFF.

This clonotype came up a few times. CDR3 in amino acids: CASTGTTANVAKNIQYF. DNA for the CDR3: TGTGCCAGCACCGGGACTACCGCCAATGTAGCCAAAAACATTCAGTACTTC. This sequence joins TRBV27 and TRBJ2-4, with 7 bases fitting TRBD2. With V trimmed by 7 bases and J by 0 bases, 12 bases remained unmatched. Germline assignment: CDR1 MNHEY and CDR2 SMNVEV (reference sequence). The CDR3 contains 17 residues.

This clonotype was counted between two and nine times. V usage is TRBV5-4 and J usage is TRBJ2-7, with a weak D call TRBD1 (5 bases). V lost 1 base and J 7 bases, leaving 12 bases between the germline ends. CDR3 size: 13 residues. Germline V gene lookup returns CDR1 SGHNT and CDR2 YYREEE (reference sequence). The CDR3 nucleotides are TGTGCCAGCAGCTTGCAACAGGATCGGGAGCAGTACTTC. This gives the protein CASSLQQDREQYF. The variable domain in full, completed from reference TRBV5-4 and TRBJ2-7, reads ETGVTQSPTHLIKTRGQQVTLRCSSQSGHNTVSWYQQALGQGPQFIFQYYREEENGRGNFPPRFSGLQFPNYSSELNVNALELDDSALYLCASSLQQDREQYFGPGTRLTVT.

This clonotype was observed once. J is TRBJ2-7 and V is TRBV5-1, with D unresolved. Germline V lookup: CDR1 SGHRS, CDR2 YFSETQ. V lost 4 bases, J lost 4 bases, and 12 bases lay in between. The CDR3 runs to 13 residues. The CDR3 loop is CASSGRLRYEQYF. DNA for the CDR3: TGCGCCAGCAGCGGCAGGCTTCGTTACGAGCAGTACTTC.

This clonotype was found a few times. The chain joins TRBV11-3 to TRBJ2-3, with D tentatively TRBD2 (6 bases). The CDR3 consists of 15 residues. CDR1 is SGHNT and CDR2 is YENEEA in the germline V gene. V lost 5 bases and J lost 4, with 16 bases in between. The DNA for the CDR3 is TGTGCCAGCAGCCAGCGGGCAGGACCCTCAGATACGCAGTATTTT. Translating it yields CASSQRAGPSDTQYF.

In its sample, this clonotype was seen many times. The rearrangement uses TRBV6-4 and TRBJ2-1; TRBD1 matches 9 bases. The germline gives CDR1 MRHNA, CDR2 SNTAGT. With V trimmed by 0 bases and J by 6 bases, 0 bases remained unmatched. This CDR3 has 14 residues. Here the CDR3 DNA reads TGTGCCAGCAGTGACTCGACAGGGGGCAATGAGCAGTTCTTC. Translated: CASSDSTGGNEQFF.

With respect to this clonotype: Compared with germline, one end of the junction differs, possibly owing to a read error. The chain combines TRBV7-9 with TRBJ2-7, with D uncertain. This CDR3 has 8 amino acids. The germline CDR1 and CDR2 sequences are SEHNR and FQNEAQ (reference sequence). The CDR3, as DNA: TGTGCCAGCAGCTACCCGGACTTC. This codes for CASSYPDF. Full variable domain (outside the CDR3, taken from reference TRBV7-9 and TRBJ2-7): DTGVSQNPRHKITKRGQNVTFRCDPISEHNRLYWYRQTLGQGPEFLTYFQNEAQLEKSRLLSDRFSAERPKGSFSTLEIQRTEQGDSAMYLCASSYPDFGPGTRLTVT.

This clonotype appeared many times. J is TRBJ2-5 and V is TRBV12-5, with a possible D match to TRBD2 (6 bases). CDR1 and CDR2 from the germline V gene are LGHNT and FRNRAP. V was pared by 2 bases and J by 1 base, with 11 bases between. The CDR3 is 15 residues long. CDR3 coding DNA: TGTGCTAGTGGTTTGTCGGGAGCGCTCCAAGAGACCCAGTACTTC. It is translated as CASGLSGALQETQYF.